Below, 19 T cell receptor beta chains from the same sample are listed, as sequenced in a study of lymphopenia after photon versus proton radiotherapy. Sequencing was performed with immunoSEQ multiplex PCR; in TCRdb, only in-frame clones are kept and a portion is missing. The sample shows 18,000 or so clones, around 85% of them seen only once. Sequenced material: peripheral blood, taken from a patient treated with proton-based radiotherapy. All receptors derive from a man between 65 and 80 years old with pancreatic cancer.

The gene calls are TRBV2 and TRBJ2-2; D gene unclear. This CDR3 region has 14 residues. V dropped 2 bases and J dropped 0 bases, with 4 bases sitting between them. The germline V gene encodes CDR1 SNHLY and CDR2 FYNNEI. The CDR3 here is CASSELANTGELFF. The CDR3 DNA is TGTGCCAGCAGTGAACTTGCGAACACCGGGGAGCTGTTTTTT.

V gene TRBV2 combines with J gene TRBJ1-4; no firm D call. With 4 bases removed from V and 7 bases from J, the gap between germline ends came to 13 bases. The CDR3 length is 14 residues. Germline V gene sequence: CDR1 SNHLY, CDR2 FYNNEI. DNA for the CDR3: TGTGCCAGCAGTGTAGTTAGAAGGCCTGAAAAACTGTTTTTT. Protein: CASSVVRRPEKLFF.

CDR3 DNA sequence: TGCAGCGCTGTATGGGAGAGTGAAAAACTGTTTTTT. It codes for CSAVWESEKLFF. The chain uses TRBV29-1 and TRBJ1-4; no clear D. The germline V and J ends were trimmed by 7 bases and 7 bases, with 13 bases remaining between them. The CDR3 sequence is 12 residues long. CDR1 SQVTM and CDR2 ANQGSEA come from the germline V gene.

V gene TRBV5-1 combines with J gene TRBJ1-2; D gene unclear. V gave up 3 bases and J gave up 3 bases, with 15 bases separating them. Germline V gene sequence: CDR1 SGHRS, CDR2 YFSETQ. The CDR3 runs 15 residues. In DNA, the CDR3 is TGCGCCAGCAGCTGGGGAAAGGGAGGAGACTATGGCTACACCTTC. It specifies CASSWGKGGDYGYTF.

The chain uses TRBV4-2 and TRBJ1-3; D unclear. The CDR3 has 15 residues. Germline loops: CDR1 LGHNA, CDR2 YNFKEQ. V was trimmed by 3 bases and J by 4 bases, leaving 13 bases between them. CDR3 DNA: TGTGCCAGCAGCCACTTAAGACTGTCGGGAAACACCATATATTTT. Its translation is CASSHLRLSGNTIYF.

V gene TRBV6-5 combines with J gene TRBJ2-7; D might be TRBD2 (5 bases). Trimming left V 5 bases short and J 7 bases short, with 12 bases between. Germline V gives CDR1 MNHEY, CDR2 SVGAGI. The CDR3 spans 12 residues. The CDR3 nucleotides read TGTGCCAGCAGTCAACAGCGAGGGGAGCAGTACTTC. Translated: CASSQQRGEQYF.

This clone was counted a single time. This chain joins TRBV29-1 and TRBJ1-1, with 8 positions matching TRBD1. The CDR3 consists of 14 residues. After removal of 7 bases from V and 4 bases from J, the junction contained 11 bases not matched to a gene. The germline gives CDR1 SQVTM, CDR2 ANQGSEA. Written as DNA, the CDR3 is TGCAGCGCCACAAGTACAGGGGGACCCACTGAAGCTTTCTTT. Translation: CSATSTGGPTEAFF.

The V call is TRBV21-1, the J call TRBJ2-7. TRBV21-1 is tagged as a pseudogene. There are 18 residues in the CDR3. The CDR3: CASSKEGDGLSYSYEQYF. For the CDR3, the DNA is TGTGCCAGCAGCAAAGAAGGGGACGGACTTTCCTACTCCTACGAGCAGTACTTC.

This clone occurred once. V gene TRBV6-5 combines with J gene TRBJ1-2; TRBD1 matches at 9 bases. The V and J ends lost 6 bases and 9 bases, in that order; junction bases with no gene match: 14. This CDR3 region has 15 residues. The germline V gene encodes CDR1 MNHEY and CDR2 SVGAGI. Here the CDR3 reads CASSDQRTGEESYTF. As DNA, the CDR3 is TGTGCCAGCAGCGACCAGCGGACAGGGGAGGAAAGCTACACCTTC.

The chain joins TRBV4-1 to TRBJ2-5, with D possibly being TRBD1 or TRBD2 (6 bases each). Germline assignment: CDR1 MGHRA and CDR2 YSYEKL. This CDR3 region has 16 residues. Trimming left V 3 bases short and J 2 bases short, with 16 bases between. The CDR3 DNA sequence: TGCGCCAGCAGCCATTTAGCCCGGGGGCGTCAAGAGACCCAGTACTTC. Translated: CASSHLARGRQETQYF.

This rearrangement joins TRBV5-4 to TRBJ2-7, with D tentatively TRBD1 or TRBD2 (6 bases each). The CDR3 consists of 14 residues. V dropped 2 bases and J dropped 3 bases, with 12 bases sitting between them. Germline V gene sequence: CDR1 SGHNT, CDR2 YYREEE (reference sequence). The CDR3 bases are TGTGCCAGCAGCTTAGGAGAGGGGGGCTACGAGCAGTACTTC. Protein sequence: CASSLGEGGYEQYF.

The rearrangement joins TRBV6-5 to TRBJ1-3; D uncertain. The CDR3 has 15 amino acids. V was shortened by 2 bases and J by 1 base, with 9 bases between the two germline ends. Germline CDR1 is MNHEY and CDR2 is SVGAGI. The CDR3 bases are TGTGCCAGCAGTTACCTGGGCAAATCTGGAAACACCATATATTTT. Its protein product is CASSYLGKSGNTIYF.

The chain uses TRBV18 and TRBJ1-1, with D perhaps TRBD1 (6 bases). CDR3 length: 15 residues. V gave up 5 bases and J gave up 5 bases, with 18 bases separating them. From germline, CDR1 is KGHSH and CDR2 LQKENI. CDR3 nucleotide sequence: TGTGCCAGCTCAGCACAGGGAGGGTATCGGACTGAAGCTTTCTTT. Protein: CASSAQGGYRTEAFF. The full variable domain, completed using reference TRBV18 and TRBJ1-1, is NAGVMQNPRHLVRRRGQEARLRCSPMKGHSHVYWYRQLPEEGLKFMVYLQKENIIDESGMPKERFSAEFPKEGPSILRIQQVVRGDSAAYFCASSAQGGYRTEAFFGQGTRLTVV.

This clone was counted once. The chain joins TRBV11-2 to TRBJ1-1; a possible D gene is TRBD1 (5 bases). Germline-derived CDR1 and CDR2 are SGHAT and FQNNGV. V was trimmed by 6 bases and J by 3 bases, leaving 11 bases between them. The CDR3 runs 13 residues. CDR3 protein: CASRQTVYTEAFF. The CDR3 coding sequence is TGTGCCAGCAGGCAGACAGTTTACACTGAAGCTTTCTTT.

The gene calls are TRBV5-1 and TRBJ1-2; no firm D call. CDR3 length: 13 residues. Germline V gene sequence: CDR1 SGHRS, CDR2 YFSETQ. The V end was cut by 0 bases, the J end by 3 bases, with 6 bases between. As DNA, the CDR3 is TGCGCCAGCAGCTTGGAGACGTACTATGGCTACACCTTC. Translated, it gives CASSLETYYGYTF.

The chain combines TRBV6-5 with TRBJ1-1, with 9 positions matching TRBD1. The ends lost 2 bases at V and 4 bases at J; junction bases unmatched: 5. Germline V gene lookup returns CDR1 MNHEY and CDR2 SVGAGI. The CDR3 loop spans 15 amino acids. CDR3 in amino acids: CASSYPTGGFTEAFF. The CDR3 nucleotides read TGTGCCAGCAGTTACCCGACAGGGGGATTCACTGAAGCTTTCTTT.

The chain couples TRBV25-1 to TRBJ1-1; a weak D match, TRBD1 (5 bases). The CDR3 totals 14 residues. Trimming removed 6 bases at V and 4 bases at J, with 15 bases between. The germline gives CDR1 MGHDK, CDR2 SYGVNS. As DNA, the CDR3 is TGTGCCAGCAGAGGGCAGGGAGTGGCCACTGAAGCTTTCTTT. Translated: CASRGQGVATEAFF.

The chain uses TRBV5-1 and TRBJ2-7; D is perhaps TRBD2 (5 bases). V was clipped by 5 bases and J by 0 bases, with 12 bases between them. This CDR3 comprises 14 residues. CDR1 and CDR2 (germline): SGHRS, YFSETQ. This CDR3 is CASRRTPDSYEQYF. The CDR3 DNA sequence: TGCGCCAGCAGGCGGACTCCCGACTCCTACGAGCAGTACTTC.

V gene TRBV7-3 combines with J gene TRBJ2-1; 13 bases align to TRBD2. The CDR3 is 15 residues long. V gave up 4 bases and J gave up 8 bases; unmatched junction bases: 5. Germline values: CDR1 SGHTA, CDR2 FQGTGA. CDR3 sequence reads: CASSSGLAGVHEQFF. CDR3 sequence (DNA): TGTGCCAGCAGCTCAGGACTAGCGGGGGTTCATGAGCAGTTCTTC.